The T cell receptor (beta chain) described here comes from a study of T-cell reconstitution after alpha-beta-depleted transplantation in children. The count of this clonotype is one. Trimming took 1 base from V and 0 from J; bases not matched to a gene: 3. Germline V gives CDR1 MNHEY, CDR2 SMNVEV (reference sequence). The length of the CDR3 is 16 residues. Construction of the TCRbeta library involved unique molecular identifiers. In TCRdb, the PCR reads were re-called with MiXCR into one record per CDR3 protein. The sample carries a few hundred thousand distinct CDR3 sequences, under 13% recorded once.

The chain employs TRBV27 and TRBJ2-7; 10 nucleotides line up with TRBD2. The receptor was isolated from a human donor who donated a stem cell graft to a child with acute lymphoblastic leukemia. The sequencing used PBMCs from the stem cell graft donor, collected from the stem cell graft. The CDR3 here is CASSLFPSGSSYEQYF. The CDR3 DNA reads TGTGCCAGCAGTTTATTCCCTAGCGGGAGCTCCTACGAGCAGTACTTC.